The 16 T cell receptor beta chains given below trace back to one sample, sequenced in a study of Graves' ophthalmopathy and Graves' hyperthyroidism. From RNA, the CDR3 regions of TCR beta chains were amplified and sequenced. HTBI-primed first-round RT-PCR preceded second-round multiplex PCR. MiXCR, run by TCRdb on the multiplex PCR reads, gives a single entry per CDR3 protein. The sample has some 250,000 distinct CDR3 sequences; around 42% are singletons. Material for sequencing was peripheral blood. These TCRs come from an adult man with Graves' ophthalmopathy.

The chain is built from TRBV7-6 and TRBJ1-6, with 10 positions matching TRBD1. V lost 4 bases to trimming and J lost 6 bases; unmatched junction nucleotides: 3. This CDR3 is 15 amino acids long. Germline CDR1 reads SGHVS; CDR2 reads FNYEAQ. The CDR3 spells CASSYGQGVNSPLHF. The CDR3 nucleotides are TGTGCCAGCAGCTATGGACAGGGGGTTAATTCACCCCTCCACTTT.

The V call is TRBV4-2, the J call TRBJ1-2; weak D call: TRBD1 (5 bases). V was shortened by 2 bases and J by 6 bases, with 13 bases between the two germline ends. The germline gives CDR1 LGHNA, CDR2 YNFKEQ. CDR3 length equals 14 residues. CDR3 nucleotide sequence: TGTGCCAGCAGCCAATTAGGGGTGGCTAATGGCTACACCTTC. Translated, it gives CASSQLGVANGYTF.

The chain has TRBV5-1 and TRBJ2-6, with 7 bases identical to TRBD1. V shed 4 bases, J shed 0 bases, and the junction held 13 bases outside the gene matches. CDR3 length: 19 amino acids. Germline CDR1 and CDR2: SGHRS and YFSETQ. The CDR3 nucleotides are TGCGCCAGCAGCCGTACCGGGACAGCCTTAACCTCTGGGGCCAACGTCCTGACTTTC. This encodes CASSRTGTALTSGANVLTF. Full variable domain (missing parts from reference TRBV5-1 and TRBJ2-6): KAGVTQTPRYLIKTRGQQVTLSCSPISGHRSVSWYQQTPGQGLQFLFEYFSETQRNKGNFPGRFSGRQFSNSRSEMNVSTLELGDSALYLCASSRTGTALTSGANVLTFGAGSRLTVL.

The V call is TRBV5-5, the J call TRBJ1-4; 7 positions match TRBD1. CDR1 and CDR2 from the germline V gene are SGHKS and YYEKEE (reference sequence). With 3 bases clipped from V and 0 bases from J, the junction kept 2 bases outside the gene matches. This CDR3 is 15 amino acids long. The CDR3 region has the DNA TGTGCCAGCAGCTCAGGGGGGACAACTAATGAAAAACTGTTTTTT. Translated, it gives CASSSGGTTNEKLFF.

The CDR3 loop is CASRTKEETQYF. The CDR3 DNA reads TGTGCCAGCAGAACGAAGGAAGAGACCCAGTACTTC. The V call is TRBV12-3 or TRBV12-4, the J call TRBJ2-5; D remains unclear. Trimming took off 6 bases at V and 3 bases at J, with 8 bases between the two ends. The CDR3 spans 12 residues.

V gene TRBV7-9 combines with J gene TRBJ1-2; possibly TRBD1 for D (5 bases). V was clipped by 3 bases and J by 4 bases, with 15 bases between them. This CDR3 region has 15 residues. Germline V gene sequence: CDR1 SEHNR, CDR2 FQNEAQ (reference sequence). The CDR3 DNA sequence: TGTGCCAGCAGCTTGGGTTCCGGGACGCTCTATGGCTACACCTTC. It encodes CASSLGSGTLYGYTF.

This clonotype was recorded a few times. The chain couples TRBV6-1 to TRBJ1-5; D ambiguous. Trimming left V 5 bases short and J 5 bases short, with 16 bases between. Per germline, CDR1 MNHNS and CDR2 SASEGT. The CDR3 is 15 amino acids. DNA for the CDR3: TGTGCCAGCAGTCCCAATCTATCGAAGGATCAGCCCCAGCATTTT. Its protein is CASSPNLSKDQPQHF.

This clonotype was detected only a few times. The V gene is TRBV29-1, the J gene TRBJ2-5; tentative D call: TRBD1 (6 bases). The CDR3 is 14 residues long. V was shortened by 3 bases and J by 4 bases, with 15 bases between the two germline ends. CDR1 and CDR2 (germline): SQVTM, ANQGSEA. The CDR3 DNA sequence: TGCAGCGTTGATGCCGGGACACTTTTAGAGACCCAGTACTTC. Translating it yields CSVDAGTLLETQYF.

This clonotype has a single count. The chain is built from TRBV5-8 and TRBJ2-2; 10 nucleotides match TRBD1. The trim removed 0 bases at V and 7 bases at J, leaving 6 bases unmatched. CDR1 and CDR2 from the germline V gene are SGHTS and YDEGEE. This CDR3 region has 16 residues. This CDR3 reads CASSLAGTGVGGELFF. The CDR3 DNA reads TGTGCCAGCAGCTTGGCCGGGACAGGGGTGGGCGGGGAGCTGTTTTTT.

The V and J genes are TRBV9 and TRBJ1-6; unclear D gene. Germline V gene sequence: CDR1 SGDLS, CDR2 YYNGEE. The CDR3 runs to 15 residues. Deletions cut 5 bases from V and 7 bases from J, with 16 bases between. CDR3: CASSSSTYLNSPLHF. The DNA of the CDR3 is TGTGCCAGCAGTTCCAGTACTTACCTGAATTCACCCCTCCACTTT.

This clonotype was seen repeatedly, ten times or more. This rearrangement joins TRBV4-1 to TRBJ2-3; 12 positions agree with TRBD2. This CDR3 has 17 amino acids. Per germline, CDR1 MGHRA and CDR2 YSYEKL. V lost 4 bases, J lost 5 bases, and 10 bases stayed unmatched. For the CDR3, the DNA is TGCGCCAGCAGCCTAACCCTAGCGGGAGGGTCCATAGATACGCAGTATTTT. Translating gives CASSLTLAGGSIDTQYF.

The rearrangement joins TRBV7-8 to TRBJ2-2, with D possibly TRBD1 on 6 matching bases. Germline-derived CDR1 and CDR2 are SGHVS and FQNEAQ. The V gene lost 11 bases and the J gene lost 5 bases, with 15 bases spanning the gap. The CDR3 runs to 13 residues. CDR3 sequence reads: CAWSSTGTGELFF. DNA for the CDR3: TGTGCCTGGAGTTCTACAGGGACCGGGGAGCTGTTTTTT.

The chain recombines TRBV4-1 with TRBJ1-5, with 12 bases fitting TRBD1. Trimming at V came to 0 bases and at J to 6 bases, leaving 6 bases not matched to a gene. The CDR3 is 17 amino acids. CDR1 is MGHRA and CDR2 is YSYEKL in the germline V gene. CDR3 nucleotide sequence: TGCGCCAGCAGCCAAGATCGGGGACAGGGGGCAGCTCAGCCCCAGCATTTT. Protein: CASSQDRGQGAAQPQHF.

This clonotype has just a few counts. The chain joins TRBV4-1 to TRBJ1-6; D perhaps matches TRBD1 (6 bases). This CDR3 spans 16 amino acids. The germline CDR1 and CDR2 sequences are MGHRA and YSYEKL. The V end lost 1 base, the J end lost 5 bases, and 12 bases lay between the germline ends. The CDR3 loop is CASSQADRLHNSPLHF. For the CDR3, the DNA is TGCGCCAGCAGCCAAGCAGACAGGCTCCATAATTCACCCCTCCACTTT.

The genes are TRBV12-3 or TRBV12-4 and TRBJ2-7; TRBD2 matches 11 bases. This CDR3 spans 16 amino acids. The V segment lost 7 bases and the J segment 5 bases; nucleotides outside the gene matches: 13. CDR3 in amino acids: CASTDPGTSGSHEQYF. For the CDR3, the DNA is TGTGCCAGCACCGATCCCGGGACTAGCGGCAGCCACGAGCAGTACTTC.

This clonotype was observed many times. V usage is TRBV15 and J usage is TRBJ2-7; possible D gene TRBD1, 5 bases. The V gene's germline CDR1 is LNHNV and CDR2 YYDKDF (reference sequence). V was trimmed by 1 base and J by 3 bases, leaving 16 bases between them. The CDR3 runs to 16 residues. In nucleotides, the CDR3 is TGTGCCACCAGCAGAGTCAGGGCCCATTCGGGCTACGAGCAGTACTTC. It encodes CATSRVRAHSGYEQYF.